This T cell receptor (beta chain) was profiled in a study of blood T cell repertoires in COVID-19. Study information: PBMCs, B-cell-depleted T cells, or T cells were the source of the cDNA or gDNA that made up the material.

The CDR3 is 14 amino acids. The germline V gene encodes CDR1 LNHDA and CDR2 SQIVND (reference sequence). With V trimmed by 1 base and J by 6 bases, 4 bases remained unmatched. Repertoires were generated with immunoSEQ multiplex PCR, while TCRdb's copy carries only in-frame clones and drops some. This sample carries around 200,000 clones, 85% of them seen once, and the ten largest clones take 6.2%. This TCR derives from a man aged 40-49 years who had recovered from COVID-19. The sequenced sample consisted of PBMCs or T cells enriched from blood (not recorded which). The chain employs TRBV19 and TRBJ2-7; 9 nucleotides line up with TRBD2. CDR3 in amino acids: CASSIGPSGIEQYF. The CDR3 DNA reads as TGTGCCAGTAGTATAGGTCCTAGCGGGATCGAGCAGTACTTC.